The 31 T cell receptor beta chains below all came from one sample that was sequenced in a study of blood T cell repertoires in COVID-19. The method was immunoSEQ multiplex PCR; TCRdb's version includes in-frame clones alone and lacks a portion of them. The table has 300,000 to 350,000 clones, around 92% seen once. Material: PBMCs or T cells enriched from blood (not recorded which). These receptors came from a woman in her twenties or thirties who had recovered from COVID-19.

The genes are TRBV28 and TRBJ2-1; no firm D call. Trimming stripped 3 bases from V and 6 bases from J, with 12 bases between. Per germline, CDR1 MDHEN and CDR2 SYDVKM. The CDR3 is made up of 14 amino acids. The DNA for the CDR3 is TGTGCCAGCAGTTTTGACATCCCCCTCAATGAGCAGTTCTTC. Translation gives CASSFDIPLNEQFF.

This clone occurred many times. The identical CDR3 is also encoded by other nucleotide sequences in the sample. This sequence joins TRBV4-1 and TRBJ1-1; 9 bases are shared with TRBD1. This CDR3 has 14 amino acids. V lost 4 bases to trimming and J lost 4 bases; unmatched junction nucleotides: 4. The germline V gene encodes CDR1 MGHRA and CDR2 YSYEKL. Written as DNA, the CDR3 is TGCGCCAGCAGCCTGACAGGGGGAAGCACTGAAGCTTTCTTT. Its protein product is CASSLTGGSTEAFF.

As DNA, the CDR3 is TGTGCCAGCAGCCCCCCCGGGACTAGCGGGAGAGTTGGCACCGGGGAGCTGTTTTTT. It codes for CASSPPGTSGRVGTGELFF. This sequence joins TRBV5-5 and TRBJ2-2; 14 nucleotides match TRBD2. This CDR3 has 19 amino acids. Germline CDR1 is SGHKS and CDR2 is YYEKEE (reference sequence). The J segment lost 4 bases and the V segment lost 4 bases, leaving 12 bases of the junction unmatched. The full variable domain, completed using reference TRBV5-5 and TRBJ2-2, is DAGVTQSPTHLIKTRGQQVTLRCSPISGHKSVSWYQQVLGQGPQFIFQYYEKEERGRGNFPDRFSARQFPNYSSELNVNALLLGDSALYLCASSPPGTSGRVGTGELFFGEGSRLTVL.

The chain recombines TRBV18 with TRBJ1-1; D not certain. Germline-derived CDR1 and CDR2 are KGHSH and LQKENI. V shed 2 bases and J shed 0 bases, with 13 bases lying between them. The CDR3 is made up of 16 amino acids. CDR3 DNA: TGTGCCAGCTCACCATCGACATCCCCCATGAACACTGAAGCTTTCTTT. It translates to CASSPSTSPMNTEAFF.

The chain uses TRBV3-1 (or the pseudogene TRBV3-2) and TRBJ2-4, with 10 bases fitting TRBD2. Trimming cost V 3 bases and J 7 bases; bases outside gene matches: 12. This CDR3 region has 17 residues. The germline V gene encodes CDR1 LGHDT and CDR2 YNNKEL (reference sequence). The CDR3 DNA is TGTGCCAGCAGCCACACCACCATTAGCGGGAGGACTAACATTCAGTACTTC. Its protein is CASSHTTISGRTNIQYF.

The V call is TRBV10-1, the J call TRBJ2-1; 8 bases align to TRBD2. V gave up 4 bases and J gave up 4 bases; unmatched junction bases: 6. The CDR3 runs to 15 residues. Germline-derived CDR1 and CDR2 are WNHNN and SYGVQD (reference sequence). CDR3 coding DNA: TGCGCCAGCAGTGGAGCGGGAGCCGAATACAATGAGCAGTTCTTC. Its protein is CASSGAGAEYNEQFF.

A single count supports this clone. V and J are TRBV27 and TRBJ1-1; TRBD1 matches at 8 bases. V lost 9 bases to trimming and J lost 1 base; unmatched junction nucleotides: 16. The CDR3 has 17 residues. CDR1 is MNHEY and CDR2 is SMNVEV in the germline V gene (reference sequence). CDR3: CARSPPQGAKENTEAFF. In nucleotides, the CDR3 is TGTGCCAGAAGTCCCCCTCAGGGGGCGAAGGAGAACACTGAAGCTTTCTTT.

The chain combines TRBV29-1 with TRBJ1-1; the D gene is possibly TRBD1 (6 bases). Trimming removed 1 base from V and 8 bases from J, with 14 bases in between. Germline loops: CDR1 SQVTM, CDR2 ANQGSEA. This CDR3 has 13 amino acids. CDR3 sequence: CSVEVRPGTEAFF. The CDR3 DNA reads as TGCAGCGTTGAAGTTAGGCCAGGGACAGAAGCTTTCTTT.

The V call is TRBV5-1, the J call TRBJ2-1, with 9 bases aligning to TRBD1. Germline trimming cut 3 bases from V and 7 bases from J; bases unmatched to any gene: 5. Germline lookup yields CDR1 SGHRS and CDR2 YFSETQ. The CDR3 consists of 14 residues. For the CDR3, the DNA is TGCGCCAGCAGCTCCGGGACAGGGCGAAATGAGCAGTTCTTC. Translating it yields CASSSGTGRNEQFF.

The chain carries TRBV10-1 and TRBJ2-7; D is uncertain. Between the trimmed V and J ends, which lost 2 bases and 9 bases, there was a span of 8 bases. Germline assignment: CDR1 WNHNN and CDR2 SYGVQD (reference sequence). The CDR3 has 11 residues. The CDR3 DNA is TGCGCCAGCAGTGAGGGTCTGCGGCAGTACTTC. It encodes CASSEGLRQYF.

V gene TRBV7-2 combines with J gene TRBJ1-1; D is perhaps TRBD1 (5 bases). Germline values: CDR1 SGHTA, CDR2 FQGNSA. V lost 5 bases and J 4 bases, leaving 17 bases between the germline ends. The CDR3 totals 15 residues. CDR3 nucleotide sequence: TGTGCCAGCAGCCCCATCGGGGGAAGGGCCACTGAAGCTTTCTTT. Translation gives CASSPIGGRATEAFF.

The chain uses TRBV7-3 and TRBJ2-3; 10 bases map to TRBD2. Germline CDR1 SGHTA, CDR2 FQGTGA. This CDR3 region has 17 residues. Losses at the gene ends were 4 bases for V and 6 bases for J; bases not matched to a gene: 13. CDR3 protein: CASSSMRAGGPGDTQYF. In DNA form, the CDR3 reads TGTGCCAGCAGCTCCATGAGAGCGGGAGGGCCGGGGGATACGCAGTATTTT.

This clone turned up a few times. V is TRBV28 and J is TRBJ2-3; 14 bases line up with TRBD2. Looked up from germline, CDR1 is MDHEN and CDR2 is SYDVKM. J was trimmed by 3 bases and V by 5 bases; bases with no gene match: 10. The length of the CDR3 is 18 residues. Written as DNA, the CDR3 is TGTGCCAGCAGTCGGACCGGGACTAGCGGGAGCCGAACAGATACGCAGTATTTT. This sequence encodes CASSRTGTSGSRTDTQYF.

Details on this clone: Compared with germline, one end of the junction differs, possibly owing to a read error. The gene calls are TRBV3-1 (or the pseudogene TRBV3-2) and TRBJ2-5; 7 bases fit TRBD2. The CDR3 has 16 amino acids. Per the germline V gene, CDR1 is LGHDT and CDR2 is YNNKEL (reference sequence). As DNA, the CDR3 is TGTGCCAGCAGGCAAGGTGGGGGGGACCTTGTAAAGACCCAGTACTTC. Amino acid sequence: CASRQGGGDLVKTQYF.

The chain uses TRBV29-1 and TRBJ1-5, with TRBD1 identical over 7 bases. The CDR3 has 15 amino acids. The germline V gene encodes CDR1 SQVTM and CDR2 ANQGSEA. Trimming removed 7 bases from V and 7 bases from J; junction bases left unmatched: 16. This chain's CDR3 is CSALTRTGHGQPQHF. In nucleotides, the CDR3 is TGCAGCGCCCTAACCCGGACAGGTCACGGGCAGCCCCAGCATTTT. Based on the CDR3 plus reference TRBV29-1 and TRBJ1-5, the full variable domain is SAVISQKPSRDICQRGTSLTIQCQVDSQVTMMFWYRQQPGQSLTLIATANQGSEATYESGFVIDKFPISRPNLTFSTLTVSNMSPEDSSIYLCSALTRTGHGQPQHFGDGTRLSIL.

The chain has TRBV11-1 and TRBJ1-5, with 7 positions matching TRBD1. Germline CDR1 SGHAT, CDR2 FQDESV (reference sequence). V was pared by 5 bases and J by 4 bases, with 2 bases of the junction left unmatched. This CDR3 has 13 amino acids. The CDR3 loop is CASSLQGNQPQHF. The CDR3 bases are TGTGCCAGCAGCCTACAGGGGAATCAGCCCCAGCATTTT.

As DNA, the CDR3 is TGTGCCAGCAGCGGGGGGACGAGTTCGGTTGGTCAGCAGTACTTC. Its protein product is CASSGGTSSVGQQYF. The V and J genes are TRBV5-6 and TRBJ2-7; TRBD2 might be the D (6 bases). This CDR3 has 15 amino acids. V lost 4 bases to trimming and J lost 8 bases, with 22 bases between them. Per the germline V gene, CDR1 is SGHDT and CDR2 is YYEEEE.

The DNA of the CDR3 is TGTGCCAGCTCACCACCCCAGGGAGGATATGGCTACACCTTC. It is translated as CASSPPQGGYGYTF. The chain has TRBV18 and TRBJ1-2; the D gene is possibly TRBD1 (5 bases). The germline V gene has CDR1 KGHSH and CDR2 LQKENI. The CDR3 is 14 residues long. Trimming removed 0 bases from V and 5 bases from J, with 10 bases in between.

The chain links TRBV3-1 (or the pseudogene TRBV3-2) to TRBJ2-7; the match to TRBD2 covers 14 bases. CDR1 is LGHDT and CDR2 is YNNKEL in the germline V gene (reference sequence). J was trimmed by 4 bases and V by 1 base; bases with no gene match: 12. This CDR3 region has 19 residues. CDR3 sequence reads: CASSQGQSGLAGALYEQYF. In DNA form, the CDR3 reads TGTGCCAGCAGCCAAGGGCAATCGGGACTAGCGGGAGCGCTTTACGAGCAGTACTTC.

The rearrangement joins TRBV27 to TRBJ1-5, with D perhaps TRBD1 (5 bases). The CDR3 is made up of 14 amino acids. CDR1 is MNHEY and CDR2 is SMNVEV in the germline V gene (reference sequence). Trimming left V 5 bases short and J 3 bases short, with 11 bases between. This CDR3 is CASSQRQNNQPQHF. The CDR3 bases are TGTGCCAGCAGTCAGCGACAGAACAATCAGCCCCAGCATTTT.

The chain carries TRBV10-3 and TRBJ2-6; 10 bases line up with TRBD1. Germline-derived CDR1 and CDR2 are ENHRY and SYGVKD. The V gene end was trimmed by 10 bases and the J gene end by 3 bases; junction bases not matched to a gene: 6. The length of the CDR3 is 15 residues. In DNA, the CDR3 is TGTGCCACCGGGACAGGGGCTGGTGGGGCCAACGTCCTGACTTTC. Translation gives CATGTGAGGANVLTF.

This chain's CDR3 is CATIDRPSGYNEQFF. In DNA, the CDR3 is TGTGCCACAATAGATAGGCCTAGCGGATACAATGAGCAGTTCTTC. The V gene is TRBV28, the J gene TRBJ2-1, with 7 bases lining up with TRBD2. CDR1 MDHEN and CDR2 SYDVKM come from the germline V gene. The CDR3 loop spans 15 amino acids. V was pared by 10 bases and J by 4 bases, with 13 bases of the junction left unmatched.

This chain links TRBV4-1 with TRBJ1-2, with TRBD1 matching 7 bases. J gave up 4 bases and V 3 bases, and 8 bases lay outside the gene matches. Germline V gene sequence: CDR1 MGHRA, CDR2 YSYEKL. CDR3 size: 15 residues. The CDR3 is CASSHWTGEAYGYTF. DNA for the CDR3: TGCGCCAGCAGCCACTGGACAGGCGAGGCCTATGGCTACACCTTC.

The chain combines TRBV11-2 with TRBJ1-2; TRBD1 might be the D (6 bases). The CDR3 is made up of 12 amino acids. The V end lost 5 bases, the J end lost 7 bases, and 11 bases lay between the germline ends. The V gene's germline CDR1 is SGHAT and CDR2 FQNNGV. The CDR3 coding sequence is TGTGCCAGCAGCCACGGGGGGCCTGGCTACACCTTC. Translation: CASSHGGPGYTF.

The gene calls are TRBV4-2 and TRBJ2-7; 7 positions agree with TRBD2. The trim removed 0 bases at V and 4 bases at J, leaving 9 bases unmatched. CDR1 is LGHNA and CDR2 is YNFKEQ in the germline V gene. The length of the CDR3 is 16 residues. CDR3 nucleotides: TGTGCCAGCAGCCAAGAATCCAGCGGGGTAGCTTACGAGCAGTACTTC. Translated: CASSQESSGVAYEQYF.

This clone was seen once. V gene TRBV7-2 combines with J gene TRBJ2-2; 7 bases match TRBD1. The CDR3 is 14 amino acids. Losses at the gene ends were 4 bases for V and 5 bases for J; bases not matched to a gene: 4. CDR1 and CDR2 (germline): SGHTA, FQGNSA. Written as DNA, the CDR3 is TGTGCCAGCAGCTCACTGACAGGGACCGGGGAGCTGTTTTTT. It translates to CASSSLTGTGELFF.

This clone has ten or more counts. The chain joins TRBV29-1 to TRBJ1-1; no clear D gene. Germline V gene lookup returns CDR1 SQVTM and CDR2 ANQGSEA. V shed 4 bases and J shed 3 bases, with 12 bases lying between them. This CDR3 is 13 amino acids long. CDR3 region: CSVGLWEDTEAFF. CDR3 in DNA: TGCAGCGTTGGTCTTTGGGAGGACACTGAAGCTTTCTTT.

This clone appeared a few times. This rearrangement joins TRBV28 to TRBJ1-5, with D hard to call. Trimming stripped 4 bases from V and 2 bases from J, with 12 bases between. The length of the CDR3 is 15 residues. Germline V gives CDR1 MDHEN, CDR2 SYDVKM. CDR3 nucleotide sequence: TGTGCCAGCAGTTCACTTCTTTCTCGCAATCAGCCCCAGCATTTT. It is translated as CASSSLLSRNQPQHF.

The chain has TRBV6-2 or TRBV6-3 and TRBJ2-5, with 9 bases aligning to TRBD2. V lost 2 bases, J lost 2 bases, and 9 bases stayed unmatched. CDR1 and CDR2 from the germline V gene are MNHEY and SVGEGT. The CDR3 totals 17 residues. CDR3 nucleotides: TGTGCCAGCAGTTACCCGACTAGCGGAGGGGATCAAGAGACCCAGTACTTC. Translation gives CASSYPTSGGDQETQYF.

The CDR3 DNA reads TGTGCCAGCGACAAGACCCCGAACACCGGGGAGCTGTTTTTT. Translation: CASDKTPNTGELFF. The rearrangement links TRBV19 to TRBJ2-2; D is ambiguous. Germline V gives CDR1 LNHDA, CDR2 SQIVND (reference sequence). The V end lost 9 bases, the J end lost 0 bases, and 11 bases lay between the germline ends. The CDR3 totals 14 residues.

This sequence joins TRBV7-9 and TRBJ2-7; 9 nucleotides align to TRBD1. V shed 1 base, J shed 5 bases, and the junction held 9 bases outside the gene matches. Germline V gene sequence: CDR1 SEHNR, CDR2 FQNEAQ (reference sequence). The CDR3 spans 16 residues. CDR3 DNA sequence: TGTGCCAGCAGCTTAGTAGGGGACAGGGTCGGCCACGAGCAGTACTTC. Its translation is CASSLVGDRVGHEQYF.